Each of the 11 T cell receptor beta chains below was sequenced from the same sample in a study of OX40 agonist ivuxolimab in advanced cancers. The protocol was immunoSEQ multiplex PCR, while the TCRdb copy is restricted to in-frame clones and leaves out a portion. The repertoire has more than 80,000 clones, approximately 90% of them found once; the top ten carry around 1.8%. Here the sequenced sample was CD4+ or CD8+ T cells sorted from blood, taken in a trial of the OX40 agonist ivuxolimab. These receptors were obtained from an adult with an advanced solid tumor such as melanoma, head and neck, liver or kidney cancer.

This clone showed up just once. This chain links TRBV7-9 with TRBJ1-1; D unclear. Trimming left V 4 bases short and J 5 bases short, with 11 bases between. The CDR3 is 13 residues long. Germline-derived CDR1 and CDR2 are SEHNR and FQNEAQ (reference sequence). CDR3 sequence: CASSSWAGTEAFF. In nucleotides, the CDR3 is TGTGCCAGCAGCTCGTGGGCCGGGACTGAAGCTTTCTTT.

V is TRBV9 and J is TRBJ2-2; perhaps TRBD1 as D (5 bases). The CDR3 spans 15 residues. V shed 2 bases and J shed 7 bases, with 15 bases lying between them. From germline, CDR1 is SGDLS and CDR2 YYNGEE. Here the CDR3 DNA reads TGTGCCAGCAGCGTTGCCGGGCCCCAGGGCGGGGAGCTGTTTTTT. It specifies CASSVAGPQGGELFF.

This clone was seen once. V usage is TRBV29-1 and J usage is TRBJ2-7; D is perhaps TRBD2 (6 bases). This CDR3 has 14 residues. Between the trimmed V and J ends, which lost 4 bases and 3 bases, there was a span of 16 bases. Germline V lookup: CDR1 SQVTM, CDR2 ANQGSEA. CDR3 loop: CSVAYGTGFYEQYF. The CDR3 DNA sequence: TGCAGCGTTGCATACGGGACTGGTTTCTACGAGCAGTACTTC.

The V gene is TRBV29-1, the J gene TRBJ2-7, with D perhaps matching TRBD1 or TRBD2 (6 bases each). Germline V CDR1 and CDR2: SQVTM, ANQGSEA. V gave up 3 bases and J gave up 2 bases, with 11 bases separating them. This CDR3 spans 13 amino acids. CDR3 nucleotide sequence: TGCAGCGTTGAGGGGGGCGGTACCTACGAGCAGTACTTC. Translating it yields CSVEGGGTYEQYF.

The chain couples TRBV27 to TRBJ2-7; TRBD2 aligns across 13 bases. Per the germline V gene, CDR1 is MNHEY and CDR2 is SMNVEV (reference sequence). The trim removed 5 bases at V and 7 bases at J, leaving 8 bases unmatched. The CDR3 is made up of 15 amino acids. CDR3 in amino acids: CASSKRLAGGSEQYF. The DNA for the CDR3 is TGTGCCAGCAGTAAGAGACTAGCGGGAGGTAGTGAGCAGTACTTC.

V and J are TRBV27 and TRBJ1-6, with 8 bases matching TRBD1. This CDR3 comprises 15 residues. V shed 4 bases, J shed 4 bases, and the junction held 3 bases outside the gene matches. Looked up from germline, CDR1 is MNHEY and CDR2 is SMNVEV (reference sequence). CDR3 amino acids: CASSSDREYNSPLHF. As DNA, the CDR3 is TGTGCCAGCAGTTCGGACAGGGAATATAATTCACCCCTCCACTTT.

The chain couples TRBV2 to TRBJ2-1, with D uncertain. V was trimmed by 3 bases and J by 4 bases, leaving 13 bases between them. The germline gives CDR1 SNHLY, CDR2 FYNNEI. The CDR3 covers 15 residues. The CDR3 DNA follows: TGTGCCAGCAGTGATCTGTTTACAGTATACAATGAGCAGTTCTTC. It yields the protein CASSDLFTVYNEQFF. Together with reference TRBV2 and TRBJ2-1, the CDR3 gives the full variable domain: EPEVTQTPSHQVTQMGQEVILRCVPISNHLYFYWYRQILGQKVEFLVSFYNNEISEKSEIFDDQFSVERPDGSNFTLKIRSTKLEDSAMYFCASSDLFTVYNEQFFGPGTRLTVL.

In nucleotides, the CDR3 is TGTGCCAGCAGAATCGGGGGCACAGATACGCAGTATTTT. Its translation is CASRIGGTDTQYF. The chain has TRBV2 and TRBJ2-3; D perhaps matches TRBD2 (5 bases). CDR1 SNHLY and CDR2 FYNNEI come from the germline V gene. The ends were cut back, 6 bases at V and 1 base at J, with 8 bases in the middle. This CDR3 has 13 amino acids.

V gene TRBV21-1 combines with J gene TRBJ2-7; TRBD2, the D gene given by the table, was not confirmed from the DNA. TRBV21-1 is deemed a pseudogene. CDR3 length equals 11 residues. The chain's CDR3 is CASRTRYEQYF. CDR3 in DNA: TGTGCCAGCAGGACTAGGTACGAGCAGTACTTC.

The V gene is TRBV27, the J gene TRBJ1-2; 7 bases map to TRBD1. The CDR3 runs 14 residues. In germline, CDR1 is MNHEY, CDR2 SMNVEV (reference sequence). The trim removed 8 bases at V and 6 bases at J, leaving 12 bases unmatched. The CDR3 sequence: CASRTGLLLDGYTF. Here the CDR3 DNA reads TGTGCCAGCCGGACAGGACTTCTCCTGGATGGCTACACCTTC.

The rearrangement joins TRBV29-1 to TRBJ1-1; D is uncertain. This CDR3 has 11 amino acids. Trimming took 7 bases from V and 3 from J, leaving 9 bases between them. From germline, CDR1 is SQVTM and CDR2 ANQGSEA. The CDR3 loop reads CSAGRYTEAFF. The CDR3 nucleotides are TGCAGCGCAGGACGCTACACTGAAGCTTTCTTT.